This T cell receptor (beta chain) was obtained from a study of Graves' ophthalmopathy and Graves' hyperthyroidism (dated by TCRdb to the late 2010s). Study-level background: Peripheral blood was collected at initial diagnosis, prior to any treatment. In roughly 6 hyperthyroidism patients, T-cell repertoires of thyroid tissue and blood were compared. To tell Graves' ophthalmopathy apart from Graves' hyperthyroidism, and to predict which patients would progress to ophthalmopathy, the study relied on TCR beta repertoire signatures. A discovery set of 90 to 100 patients (43 ophthalmopathy, 55 to 60 stable hyperthyroidism) was enrolled to explore V-J signatures distinguishing ophthalmopathy from hyperthyroidism. For independent validation, a separate cohort was made up of 18 hyperthyroidism patients plus 17 patients who later progressed from hyperthyroidism to ophthalmopathy. The 90 to 100 discovery patients were randomly divided into training and test sets at a 7:3 ratio. In total, around 130 blood samples were TCR-sequenced: 40 to 45 ophthalmopathy, 80 or so hyperthyroidism and approximately 17 hyperthyroidism-to-ophthalmopathy patients. After sampling, hyperthyroidism patients received methimazole starting at 30 mg daily, and ophthalmopathy patients received high-dose intravenous methylprednisolone. The study at large found these results: In validation, the model predicted ophthalmopathy progression with about 70% sensitivity and approximately 72% specificity; roughly 12 predicted patients were CT-confirmed with GO in a median of 6.5 months. Sample size was not predetermined statistically, and investigators were not blinded to group allocation. Most expanded thyroid clonotypes with a frequency above 0.001 also appeared in blood, which suggests that blood repertoires may reflect the immune response in the thyroid. In cross-validation, the 13-signature model distinguished ophthalmopathy from stable hyperthyroidism with around 90% sensitivity and around 83% specificity, while in the test set the corresponding values were about 79% and 69%.

TCR beta CDR3 regions were amplified from RNA transcripts for repertoire sequencing. HTBI primers and the Qiagen OneStep RT-PCR kit were used in a first-round RT-PCR, which was followed by a second-round multiplex PCR, size selection and purification. The libraries underwent paired-end sequencing with 100 bp reads on an Illumina HiSeq2000. Per the source publication's procedure: SOAPnuke was used for read processing, and reads with adapters, uncalled bases, a mean Phred below 15, or no exact constant-primer or identifier match were discarded. COPE v1.2.5 was used to merge high-quality paired reads. Each unique nucleotide sequence was defined as a clonotype, and clonotypes were aligned to IMGT TRB V, D and J references with MiTCR v1.1. The analysis was limited to V-J combinations with a frequency above 0.0001, which together covered roughly 99% of the repertoires. For each V-J combination, a TCR clonal expansion and chaos score was defined as F50 clonal expansion divided by the chaos observed in the TCRdist matrix. Features were reduced by Welch's t-statistics and random forest to around 13 V-J combinations, which fed a naive Bayes classifier. Thyroid-blood repertoire similarity was quantified with the Morisita-Horn index. TCRdb reprocessed the public reads (quality trimming at Q25 with fastp, clone calling with MiXCR) and kept in-frame beta chains. Each entry is one CDR3 protein sequence, shown with its most common DNA and genes. It is TCRdb's table, rather than the study itself, that gives the V and J calls and clone size. This sample holds about 370,000 distinct CDR3 sequences; approximately 20% were observed only once. The ten top clones hold roughly 1.5% of the sample.

The sample holds a few counts of this clonotype. Its antigen remains undetermined. Per-base qualities were not stored, and no clone one base away is much larger. Taken from cysteine to phenylalanine, the CDR3 has 14 residues. Left in the record is the CDR3 DNA by itself, 42 bases read in frame from the first base. The germline ends are 13 bases apart after V is trimmed by 7 bases and J by 0 bases. Reading the germline V gene gives CDR1 MNHNS and CDR2 SASEGT. The ophthalmopathy patients had moderately to severely active disease, with a Clinical Activity Score of 3 or higher, a NOSPECS grade of 4 or higher, and a disease duration of less than 3 months. Anyone with other autoimmune diseases, uncontrolled infections, pregnancy or lactation was excluded from the study. Clinical symptoms, serum thyroxine, TRAb, thyroid ultrasound and orbital computed tomography formed the basis of the diagnosis. PBMCs were isolated from about 9.2 ml of fresh peripheral blood by Ficoll-Paque density gradient centrifugation. Total RNA was extracted with Trizol reagent and quality-checked on an Agilent 2100 Bioanalyzer.

This TCR was recovered from a woman under 30 with Graves' ophthalmopathy. Donor details come from another sample of the same person, matched by shared clones. The sequence is built from TRBV6-1 and TRBJ2-7; TRBD1 could be the D gene, as 6 bases match. The sequencing sample was made of peripheral blood. DNA sequence: TGTGCCAGCAATACCGGGACACCCTCCTACGAGCAGTACTTC. It is translated as CASNTGTPSYEQYF.